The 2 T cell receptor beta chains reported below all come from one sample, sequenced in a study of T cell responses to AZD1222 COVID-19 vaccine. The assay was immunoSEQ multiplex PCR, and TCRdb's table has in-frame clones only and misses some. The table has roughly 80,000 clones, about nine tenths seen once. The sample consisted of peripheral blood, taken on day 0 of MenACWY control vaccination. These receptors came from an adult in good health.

CDR3 sequence (DNA): TGTGCCACCGAGGCGGTGAACACTGAAGCTTTCTTT. As protein: CATEAVNTEAFF. The V call is TRBV19, the J call TRBJ1-1; D unclear. Trimming removed 10 bases at V and 0 bases at J, with 9 bases between. Germline CDR1 reads LNHDA; CDR2 reads SQIVND (reference sequence). The CDR3 spans 12 residues.

The CDR3, as DNA: TGTGCCAGCAGTGAACAGTCGGGACAGGGGGCGTCCGGAAACACCATATATTTT. Translating gives CASSEQSGQGASGNTIYF. The V and J genes are TRBV25-1 and TRBJ1-3; 12 bases are a match to TRBD1. CDR3 size: 18 residues. The V and J ends lost 2 bases and 4 bases, in that order; junction bases with no gene match: 9. The germline gives CDR1 MGHDK, CDR2 SYGVNS.